The entry that follows covers one TCR beta chain sequence. What it recognizes is unknown. This sample stems from a study of lymphopenia after photon versus proton radiotherapy. Germline loops: CDR1 MGHRA, CDR2 YSYEKL. The CDR3 is 15 residues long. V was shortened by 0 bases and J by 4 bases, with 13 bases between the two germline ends. The data were produced by immunoSEQ multiplex PCR, yet TCRdb's version contains in-frame clones alone and is incomplete. This repertoire shows 65,000 to 70,000 clones, approximately 91% found once; its top ten account for 2.9%. The study, taken as a whole, reports: After lymphocyte nadir, photon-treated repertoires showed oligoclonal expansion, especially CD8+ Temra. Photon-treated patients lost naive T cells and TCR diversity; proton-treated stayed stable. Better survival with proton therapy was suggested as possible, not demonstrated.

The source is a woman in her sixties or seventies with pancreatic cancer. Sequences were derived from peripheral blood, sampled from a patient treated with photon-based radiotherapy. The J gene is TRBJ2-7, the V gene TRBV4-1; no clear D gene. This CDR3 reads CASSQENGRLYEQYF. The CDR3 DNA reads TGCGCCAGCAGCCAAGAAAACGGTCGACTTTACGAGCAGTACTTC.